This entry concerns a single T cell receptor beta chain. Its antigen is still unknown. Trimming shortened V by 0 bases and J by 3 bases, and 18 bases separated the two germline ends. The CDR3 length is 18 residues. CDR1 is LNHNV, CDR2 YYDKDF, per germline (reference sequence). Each post-transplant bone marrow sample was taken from the posterior iliac crest or from another site. This sample is drawn from a study of graft-versus-host responses after intestinal transplantation. Study-level results: High graft-versus-host to host-versus-graft clonal ratios were found in allografts of patients who had graft-donor T cell macrochimerism. Researchers found GvH clones in recipient marrow, and some showed up first in ileum or blood.

The repertoire was sequenced with immunoSEQ multiplex PCR; TCRdb's copy has only in-frame clones and lacks some. The repertoire holds 10,000 or so clones, about 95% seen once, with around 16% in the top ten. The source is a human patient who received an intestinal transplant, so some T cells may come from the graft donor. The gene calls are TRBV15 and TRBJ2-1; a possible D gene is TRBD2 (6 bases). Sample: bone marrow, taken around 500 days after intestinal transplantation. The CDR3 region has the DNA TGTGCCACCAGCAGAGAACCCTCGCGGGACCCTATCTACAATGAGCAGTTCTTC. It yields the protein CATSREPSRDPIYNEQFF.